This T cell receptor (beta chain) emerged from a study of cytomegalovirus exposure and HLA in healthy donors. Turning to this clone: No antigen is known for it.

Donors were ostensibly healthy at sampling, although undocumented immune exposures were probable. Primers: 60 Vbeta forward and 13 Jbeta reverse. Repertoires were generated with immunoSEQ multiplex PCR, while TCRdb's copy carries only in-frame clones and drops some. The sample includes 150,000 or so clones, about three quarters of them seen just once. Germline assignment: CDR1 SGHRS and CDR2 YFSETQ. The CDR3 contains 14 residues. Trimming shortened V by 0 bases and J by 0 bases, and 6 bases separated the two germline ends. Study results and limitations: A later analysis reported that several of the most significant clusters appeared to be linked to common viral pathogens, among them Epstein-Barr virus. Researchers counted 164 TCR beta chains as cytomegalovirus-associated. Of the V segments, some could not be distinguished, including TRBV6-2 and TRBV6-3, and were excluded.

Sequencing used PBMCs. V gene TRBV5-1 combines with J gene TRBJ1-2, with D unclear. This TCR was sampled from a woman between 35 and 50 years old in good health and CMV-seronegative. The CDR3 DNA reads TGCGCCAGCAGCTTGGCTAGCACTAACTATGGCTACACCTTC. Amino acid sequence: CASSLASTNYGYTF.